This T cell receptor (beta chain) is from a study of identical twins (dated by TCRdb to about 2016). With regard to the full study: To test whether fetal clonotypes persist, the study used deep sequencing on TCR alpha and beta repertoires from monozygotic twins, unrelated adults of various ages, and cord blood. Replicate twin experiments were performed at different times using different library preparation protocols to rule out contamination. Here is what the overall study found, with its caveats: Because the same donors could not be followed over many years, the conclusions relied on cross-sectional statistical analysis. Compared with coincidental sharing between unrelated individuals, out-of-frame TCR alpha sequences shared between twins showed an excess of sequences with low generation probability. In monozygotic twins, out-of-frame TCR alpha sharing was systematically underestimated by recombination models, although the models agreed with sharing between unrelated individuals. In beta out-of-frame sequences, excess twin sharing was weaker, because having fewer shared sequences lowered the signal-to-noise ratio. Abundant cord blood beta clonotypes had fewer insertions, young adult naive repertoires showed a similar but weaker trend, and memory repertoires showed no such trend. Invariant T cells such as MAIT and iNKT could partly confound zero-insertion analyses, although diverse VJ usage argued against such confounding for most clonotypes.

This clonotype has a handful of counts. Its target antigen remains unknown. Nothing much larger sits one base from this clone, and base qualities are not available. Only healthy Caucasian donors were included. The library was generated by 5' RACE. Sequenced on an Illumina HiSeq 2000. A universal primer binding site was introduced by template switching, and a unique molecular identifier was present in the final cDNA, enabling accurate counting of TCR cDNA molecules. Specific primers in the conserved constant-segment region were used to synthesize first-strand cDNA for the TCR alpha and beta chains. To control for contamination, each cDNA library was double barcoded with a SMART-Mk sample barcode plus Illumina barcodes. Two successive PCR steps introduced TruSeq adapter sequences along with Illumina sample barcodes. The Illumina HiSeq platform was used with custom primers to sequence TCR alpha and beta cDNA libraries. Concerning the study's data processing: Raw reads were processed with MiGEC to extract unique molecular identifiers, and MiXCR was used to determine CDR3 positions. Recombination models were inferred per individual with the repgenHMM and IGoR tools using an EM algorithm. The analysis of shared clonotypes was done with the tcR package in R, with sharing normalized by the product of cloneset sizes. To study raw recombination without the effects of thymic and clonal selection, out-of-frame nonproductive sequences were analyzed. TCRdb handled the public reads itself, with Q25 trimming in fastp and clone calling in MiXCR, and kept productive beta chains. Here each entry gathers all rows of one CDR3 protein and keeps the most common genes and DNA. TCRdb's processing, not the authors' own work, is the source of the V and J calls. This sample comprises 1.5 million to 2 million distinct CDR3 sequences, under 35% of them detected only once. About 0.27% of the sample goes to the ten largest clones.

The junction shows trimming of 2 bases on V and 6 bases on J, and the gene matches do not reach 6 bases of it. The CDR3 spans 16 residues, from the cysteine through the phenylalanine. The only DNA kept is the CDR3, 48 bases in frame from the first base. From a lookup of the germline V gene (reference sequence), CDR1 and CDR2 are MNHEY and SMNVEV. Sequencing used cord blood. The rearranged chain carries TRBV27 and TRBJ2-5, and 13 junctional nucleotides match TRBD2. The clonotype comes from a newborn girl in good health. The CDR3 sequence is CASSLGLAGEKKTQYF. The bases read TGTGCCAGCAGTTTAGGACTAGCGGGAGAGAAGAAGACCCAGTACTTC.